This T cell receptor beta chain was captured by sequencing in a study of cytomegalovirus exposure and HLA in healthy donors. J gave up 3 bases and V 4 bases, and 5 bases lay outside the gene matches. Germline assignment: CDR1 SNHLY and CDR2 FYNNEI. This CDR3 spans 15 amino acids. Overall study findings and caveats: Later on, analysis showed that most CMV-associated TCR beta chains appeared to be HLA-restricted.

PCR amplification relied on 60 Vbeta primers (plus 13 Jbeta primers). Repertoires were generated with immunoSEQ multiplex PCR, while TCRdb's copy carries only in-frame clones and drops some. The sample holds around 200,000 clones, roughly 90% seen once. A word on this clone: Its matching antigen is unknown.

The V gene is TRBV2, the J gene TRBJ2-7; 11 bases are shared with TRBD1. The sequence came from a young woman in good health and CMV-seronegative. Sequences were obtained from PBMCs. In nucleotides, the CDR3 is TGTGCCAGCAGTGCGGGACAGGGGGTGATCTACGAGCAGTACTTC. Translating it yields CASSAGQGVIYEQYF.